This T cell receptor (beta chain) was recorded in a study of cytotoxic CD8 clonotypes in ibrutinib-treated CLL. General study points: Relative to age-matched healthy donors, clonality at baseline was higher, and it tracked circulating CD8+ T-cell counts.

A note on this clone: Its antigen is currently unknown.

This CDR3 contains 15 residues. The germline V gene has CDR1 SNHLY and CDR2 FYNNEI. The trim removed 1 base at V and 4 bases at J, leaving 3 bases unmatched. The assay was immunoSEQ multiplex PCR, and TCRdb's table has in-frame clones only and misses some. This sample has 270,000 or so clones, with more than 70% found just once. The clonotype originates from a human donor with chronic lymphocytic leukemia. The sample consisted of PBMCs, taken at disease progression, from a patient treated with ibrutinib. V gene TRBV2 combines with J gene TRBJ1-5; TRBD1 aligns across 8 bases. CDR3 in amino acids: CASSEGTGGNQPQHF. The CDR3 DNA sequence: TGTGCCAGCAGTGAAGGAACAGGGGGGAATCAGCCCCAGCATTTT.